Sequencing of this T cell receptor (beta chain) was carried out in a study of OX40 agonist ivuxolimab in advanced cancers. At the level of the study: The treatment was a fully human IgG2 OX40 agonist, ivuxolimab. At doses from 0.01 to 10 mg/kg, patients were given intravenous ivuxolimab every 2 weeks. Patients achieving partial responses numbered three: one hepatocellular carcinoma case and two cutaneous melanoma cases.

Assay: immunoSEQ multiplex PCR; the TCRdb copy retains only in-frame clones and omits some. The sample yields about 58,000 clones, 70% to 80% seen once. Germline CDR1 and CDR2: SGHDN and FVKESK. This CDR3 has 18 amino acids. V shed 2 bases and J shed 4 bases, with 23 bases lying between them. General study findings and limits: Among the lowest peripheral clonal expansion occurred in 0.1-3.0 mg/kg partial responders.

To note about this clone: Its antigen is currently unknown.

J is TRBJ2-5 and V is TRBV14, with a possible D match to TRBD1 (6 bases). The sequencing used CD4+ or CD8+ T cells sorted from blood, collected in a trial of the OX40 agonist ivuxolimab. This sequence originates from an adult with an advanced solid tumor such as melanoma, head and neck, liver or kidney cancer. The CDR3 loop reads CASSQFRQGFAWRETQYF. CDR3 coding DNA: TGTGCCAGCAGCCAATTTCGGCAGGGGTTTGCGTGGCGAGAGACCCAGTACTTC.